A selection of T cell receptor beta chains follows, all from one sample in a study of Ad26.COV2.S vaccination and SARS-CoV-2 variants. Here immunoSEQ multiplex PCR was the method, and the copy in TCRdb shows in-frame clones only, minus some. The data show some 290,000 clones, just under 85% seen once. The material sequenced was peripheral blood, taken in a trial of Ad26.COV2.S vaccine versus placebo. These receptors were taken from a person between 18 and 60 years old who received the Ad26.COV2.S COVID-19 vaccine or a placebo. Both conserved end residues are trimmed from each CDR3. For some rows the clone size is stated as once, few or many, or as a class when expanded; others skip it.

size	J	V	CDR3
-	TRBJ2-7	TRBV18	ASSPGHAHEQY
-	TRBJ1-5	TRBV6-4	ASSDSSQPQH
-	TRBJ1-3	TRBV5-1	ASSLDPPGNTIY
-	TRBJ1-3	TRBV7-2	ASSSRAQGARSGNTIY
-	TRBJ2-7	TRBV3-1/TRBV3-2	ASSQDQAVSYEQY
few	TRBJ1-2	TRBV4-2	ASSQDLWAAIYGYT
-	TRBJ2-6	TRBV7-9	ASSLSGPGANVLT
-	TRBJ1-3	TRBV7-8	ASSLGNRGRGPGNTIY
-	TRBJ1-4	TRBV5-1	ASSSQGIDEKLF
-	TRBJ2-5	TRBV6-5	ASTNIGLGRETQY
-	TRBJ2-2	TRBV5-1	ASSSGTGELF
-	TRBJ1-2	TRBV28	ASRNYRTGDEYA
-	TRBJ2-1	TRBV19	ASSPQMGAGNEQF
few	TRBJ1-1	TRBV19	ASGWAGGNTEAF
-	TRBJ2-7	TRBV28	ASSLSRGQGYEQY
few	TRBJ2-3	TRBV28	ASSRDRGDTQY
-	TRBJ1-2	TRBV15	ATSRASLRDRANYGYT
-	TRBJ1-2	TRBV4-1	ASSQPGGVHYGYT
-	TRBJ1-1	TRBV4-1	ASSLEQGVGTEAF
-	TRBJ2-2	TRBV24-1	ATSDRDTYTGELF
-	TRBJ1-1	TRBV6-5	ASSYDAGTAEAF
-	TRBJ2-3	TRBV13	ASSLSKRGGRATDTQY
-	TRBJ2-2	TRBV18	ASSPLRAGAGELF
-	TRBJ1-6	TRBV6-6	ASSKPGQGTITLH
-	TRBJ1-2	TRBV10-3	AISPSLSGYT
once	TRBJ2-3	TRBV11-2	ASSAAGTSGGLGS
-	TRBJ2-3	TRBV11-3	ASSPRDTQY
-	TRBJ2-3	TRBV19	ASSTDRGRGTDTQY
-	TRBJ2-1	TRBV24-1	ATSDLEGSPYNEQF
-	TRBJ2-7	TRBV30	AWTDPLRTGPYEQY
once	TRBJ1-2	TRBV28	AIWDRDDYGYT
-	TRBJ2-3	TRBV7-9	ASSPGTSHTQY
few	TRBJ2-2	TRBV5-5	ASTSAGATNTGELF